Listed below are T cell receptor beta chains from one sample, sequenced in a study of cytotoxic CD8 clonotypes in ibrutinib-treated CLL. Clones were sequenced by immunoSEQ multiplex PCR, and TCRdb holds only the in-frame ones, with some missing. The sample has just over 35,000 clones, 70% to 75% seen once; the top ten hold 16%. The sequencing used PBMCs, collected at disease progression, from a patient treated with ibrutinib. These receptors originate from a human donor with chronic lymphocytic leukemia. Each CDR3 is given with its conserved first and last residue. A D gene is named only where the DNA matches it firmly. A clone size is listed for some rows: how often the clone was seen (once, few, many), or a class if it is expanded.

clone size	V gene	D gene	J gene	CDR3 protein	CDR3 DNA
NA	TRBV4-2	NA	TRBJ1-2	CASSQEGRVTFGYTF	TGTGCCAGCAGCCAAGAGGGCAGGGTCACGTTTGGCTACACCTTC
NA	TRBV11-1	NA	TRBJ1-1	CASSLGRAIEAFF	TGTGCCAGCAGCTTAGGCCGGGCGATTGAAGCTTTCTTT
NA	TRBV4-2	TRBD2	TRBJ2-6	CASSQEGGAPGLVQSGANVLTF	TGTGCCAGCAGCCAAGAGGGGGGGGCTCCGGGACTAGTACAATCTGGGGCCAACGTCCTGACTTTC
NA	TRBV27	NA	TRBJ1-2	CASRTNTVRSNYGYTF	TGTGCCAGCAGGACAAACACGGTCAGGTCTAACTATGGCTACACCTTC
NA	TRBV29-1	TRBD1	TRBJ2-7	CSVGQGLHEQYF	TGCAGCGTGGGACAGGGGCTTCACGAGCAGTACTTC
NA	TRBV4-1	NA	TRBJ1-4	CASSPTAGKLFF	TGCGCCAGCAGCCCCACCGCCGGAAAACTGTTTTTT
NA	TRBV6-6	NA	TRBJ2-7	CASSRADRDEQYF	TGTGCCAGCAGTCGAGCCGACCGGGACGAGCAGTACTTC
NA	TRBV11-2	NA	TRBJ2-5	CASSSGTFQETQYF	TGTGCCAGCAGCTCGGGTACTTTCCAAGAGACCCAGTACTTC
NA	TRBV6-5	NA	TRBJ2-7	CASSEEAGSYEQYF	TGTGCCAGCAGCGAGGAGGCAGGGTCCTACGAGCAGTACTTC
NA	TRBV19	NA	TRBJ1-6	CASSIGAGGGSPLHF	TGTGCCAGTAGTATTGGGGCAGGAGGAGGATCACCCCTCCACTTT
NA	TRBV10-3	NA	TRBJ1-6	CAISDVSEGFNSPLHF	TGTGCCATCAGTGACGTCTCGGAAGGTTTCAATTCACCCCTCCACTTT
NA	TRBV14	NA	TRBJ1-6	CASSQAWASPLHF	TGTGCCAGCAGCCAAGCCTGGGCTTCACCCCTCCACTTT
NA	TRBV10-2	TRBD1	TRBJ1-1	CASRRDSRNTEAFF	TGCGCCAGCAGAAGGGACAGCCGGAACACTGAAGCTTTCTTT
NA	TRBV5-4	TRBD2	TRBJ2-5	CASSFGGGVETQYF	TGTGCCAGCAGCTTTGGCGGGGGAGTAGAGACCCAGTACTTC
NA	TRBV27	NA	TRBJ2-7	CASSFLGGGYSYEQYF	TGTGCCAGCAGTTTCCTCGGAGGAGGGTATTCCTACGAGCAGTACTTC
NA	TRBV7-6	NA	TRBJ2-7	CASSLAGAGRSYEQYF	TGTGCCAGCAGCTTAGCCGGGGCAGGTCGATCCTACGAGCAGTACTTC
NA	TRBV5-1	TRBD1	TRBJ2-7	CASSSGQGAPAYEQYF	TGCGCCAGCAGCTCGGGACAGGGGGCGCCTGCCTACGAGCAGTACTTC
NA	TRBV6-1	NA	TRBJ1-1	CASSEGGVLVGTEAFF	TGTGCCAGCAGTGAAGGGGGGGTGTTAGTGGGCACTGAAGCTTTCTTT
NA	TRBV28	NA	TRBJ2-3	CASSWPGRGDTQYF	TGTGCCAGCAGTTGGCCAGGGCGAGGAGATACGCAGTATTTT
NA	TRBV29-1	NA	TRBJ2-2	CSARGQGGTGELFF	TGCAGCGCCCGGGGGCAGGGTGGCACCGGGGAGCTGTTTTTT
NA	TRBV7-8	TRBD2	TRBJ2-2	CASSSGLAGGLASGELFF	TGTGCCAGCAGCTCAGGACTAGCGGGGGGGCTAGCTAGCGGGGAGCTGTTTTTT
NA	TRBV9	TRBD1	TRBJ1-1	CASSPTGGLGAFF	TGTGCCAGTTCCCCGACAGGGGGACTAGGAGCTTTCTTT
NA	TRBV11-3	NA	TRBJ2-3	CASSLDLGDTQYF	TGTGCCAGCAGCTTAGATTTGGGAGATACGCAGTATTTT
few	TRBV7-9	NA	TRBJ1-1	CASSLARTGTEAFF	TGTGCCAGCAGCTTAGCCAGGACCGGGACTGAAGCTTTCTTT
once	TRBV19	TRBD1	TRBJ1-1	CASSIQGDGNTEAFF	TGTGCCAGTAGTATACAGGGGGATGGGAACACTGAAGCTTTCTTT
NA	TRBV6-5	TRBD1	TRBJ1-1	CASSQDRVRTEAFF	TGTGCCAGCAGTCAGGACAGGGTTCGAACTGAAGCTTTCTTT
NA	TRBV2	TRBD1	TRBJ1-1	CASSETGYMNTEAFF	TGTGCCAGCAGTGAGACAGGGTACATGAACACTGAAGCTTTCTTT
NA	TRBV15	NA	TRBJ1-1	CATSNGVKNTEAFF	TGTGCCACCAGCAATGGAGTTAAGAACACTGAAGCTTTCTTT
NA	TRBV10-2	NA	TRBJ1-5	CASSENNRGNQPQHF	TGCGCCAGCAGTGAAAACAACAGGGGCAATCAGCCCCAGCATTTT
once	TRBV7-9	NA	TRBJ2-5	CASSLAPDQETQYF	TGTGCCAGCAGCTTAGCCCCGGACCAAGAGACCCAGTACTTC
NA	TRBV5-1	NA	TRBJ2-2	CASSLTDANTGELFF	TGCGCCAGCAGCTTGACAGACGCGAACACCGGGGAGCTGTTTTTT
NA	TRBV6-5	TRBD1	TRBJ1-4	CASSYTTGVGEKLFF	TGTGCCAGCAGTTACACTACAGGGGTGGGTGAAAAACTGTTTTTT
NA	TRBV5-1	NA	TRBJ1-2	CASSLALTDGTYGYTF	TGCGCCAGCAGCTTGGCCCTTACTGACGGGACCTATGGCTACACCTTC
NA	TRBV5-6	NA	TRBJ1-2	CASSLGAVGSIYGYTF	TGTGCCAGCAGCTTGGGCGCTGTCGGGAGCATCTATGGCTACACCTTC
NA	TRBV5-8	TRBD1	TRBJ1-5	CASSFPPSTGSNQPQHF	TGTGCCAGCAGCTTTCCCCCCTCGACAGGGAGCAATCAGCCCCAGCATTTT
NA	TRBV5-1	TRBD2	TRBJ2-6	CASSLDGSGALSGANVLTF	TGCGCCAGCAGCTTGGATGGTAGCGGGGCGCTCTCTGGGGCCAACGTCCTGACTTTC
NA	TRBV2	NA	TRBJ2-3	CASSAGGVDTQYF	TGTGCCAGCAGTGCGGGGGGCGTCGATACGCAGTATTTT
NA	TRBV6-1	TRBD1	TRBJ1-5	CASTPGQSSGQPQHF	TGTGCCAGCACCCCGGGACAGAGTTCGGGTCAGCCCCAGCATTTT
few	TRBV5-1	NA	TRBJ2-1	CASSLVGEQFF	TGCGCCAGCAGCTTGGTAGGTGAGCAGTTCTTC
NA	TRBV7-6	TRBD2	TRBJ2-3	CASSLSLAGTDTQYF	TGTGCCAGCAGCTTAAGCCTAGCGGGCACAGATACGCAGTATTTT
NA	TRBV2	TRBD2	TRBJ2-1	CASSEASGGMFSYNEQFF	TGTGCCAGCAGTGAGGCTAGCGGGGGGATGTTCTCCTACAATGAGCAGTTCTTC
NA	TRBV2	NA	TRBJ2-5	CASRRSGLQETQYF	TGTGCCAGCAGAAGGAGCGGGCTCCAAGAGACCCAGTACTTC
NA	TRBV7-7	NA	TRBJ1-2	CASSLLAVTGYGYTF	TGTGCCAGCAGCTTATTGGCCGTAACAGGGTATGGCTACACCTTC
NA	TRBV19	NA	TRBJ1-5	CASSSYGQGLNQPQHF	TGTGCCAGTAGTAGCTATGGGCAGGGTTTGAATCAGCCCCAGCATTTT
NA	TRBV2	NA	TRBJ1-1	CASSSDSTEAFF	TGTGCCAGCAGCTCGGACAGCACTGAAGCTTTCTTT
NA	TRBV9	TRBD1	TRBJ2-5	CASSPQGAQETQYF	TGTGCCAGCAGCCCCCAGGGGGCCCAAGAGACCCAGTACTTC
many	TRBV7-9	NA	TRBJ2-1	CASSSSRGAGEQFF	TGTGCCAGCAGCTCCTCCCGGGGGGCAGGGGAGCAGTTCTTC
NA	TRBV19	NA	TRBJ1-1	CASSIGWVGGTEAFF	TGTGCCAGTAGTATCGGTTGGGTCGGTGGCACTGAAGCTTTCTTT
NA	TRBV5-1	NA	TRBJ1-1	CASSLAVLGNTEAFF	TGCGCCAGCAGCTTGGCCGTCCTCGGGAACACTGAAGCTTTCTTT
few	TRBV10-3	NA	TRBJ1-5	CAISEDGRASRPQHF	TGTGCCATCAGTGAGGACGGCCGGGCATCGCGGCCCCAGCATTTT
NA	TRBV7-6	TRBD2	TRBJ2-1	CASSPGVLAGEQFF	TGTGCCAGCAGCCCAGGGGTGCTAGCGGGGGAGCAGTTCTTC
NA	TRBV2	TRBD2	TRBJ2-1	CASSLLSGYNEQFF	TGTGCCAGCAGCCTCCTTAGCGGGTATAATGAGCAGTTCTTC
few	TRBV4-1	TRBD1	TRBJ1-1	CASSQIGTGAGRTEAFF	TGCGCCAGCAGCCAGATCGGGACAGGGGCTGGGAGGACTGAAGCTTTCTTT
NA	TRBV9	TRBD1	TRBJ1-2	CASSVQGVGYTF	TGTGCCAGCAGCGTACAGGGGGTCGGCTACACCTTC
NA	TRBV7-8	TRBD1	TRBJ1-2	CASSLIPRTGDYGYTF	TGTGCCAGCAGCTTAATCCCTCGGACAGGGGACTATGGCTACACCTTC
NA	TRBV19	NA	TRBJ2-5	CASAGLTGETQYF	TGTGCCAGTGCCGGGCTCACCGGAGAGACCCAGTACTTC
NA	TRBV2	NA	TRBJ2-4	CASSEEWGGAKNIQYF	TGTGCCAGCAGTGAAGAGTGGGGTGGAGCCAAAAACATTCAGTACTTC
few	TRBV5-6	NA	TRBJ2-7	CASSKDTGREQYF	TGTGCCAGCAGCAAGGACACCGGACGCGAGCAGTACTTC
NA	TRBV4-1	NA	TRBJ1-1	CASSLRQNTEAFF	TGCGCCAGCAGCCTTCGACAGAACACTGAAGCTTTCTTT